The 15 T cell receptor beta chains listed next were all sequenced from one sample in a study of shared clonotypes between healthy human individuals. Assay used: immunoSEQ multiplex PCR; TCRdb lists only in-frame clones, some missing. The profile covers roughly 1 million clones, with more than 75% appearing a single time and 0.5% to 0.6% taken by the ten largest. Source material: memory CD4+ T cells from PBMCs. Subset denoted: CD45RA-negative fraction. Receptors were obtained from a man aged 18 to 30 in good health. Some clones in this sample may be carry-over from other donors' samples.

The CDR3 region is CASIIGSGSSDEQFF. CDR3 DNA: TGTGCCAGCATTATCGGCTCGGGAAGCTCCGATGAGCAGTTCTTC. J is TRBJ2-1 and V is TRBV28, with D tentatively TRBD2 (5 bases). Germline loops: CDR1 MDHEN, CDR2 SYDVKM. The CDR3 extends over 15 amino acids. V shed 7 bases and J shed 8 bases, with 21 bases lying between them. Full variable domain (missing parts from reference TRBV28 and TRBJ2-1): DVKVTQSSRYLVKRTGEKVFLECVQDMDHENMFWYRQDPGLGLRLIYFSYDVKMKEKGDIPEGYSVSREKKERFSLILESASTNQTSMYLCASIIGSGSSDEQFFGPGTRLTVL.

The chain combines TRBV6-1 with TRBJ2-3, with 11 bases that match TRBD1. CDR3 length: 15 residues. Looked up from germline, CDR1 is MNHNS and CDR2 is SASEGT. With 2 bases clipped from V and 6 bases from J, the junction kept 4 bases outside the gene matches. The CDR3 DNA reads TGTGCCAGCAGTGAAAGGCGGACAGGGGGCGATACGCAGTATTTT. Its protein product is CASSERRTGGDTQYF.

About this clone: The same CDR3 is also encoded by other DNA sequences in this sample. CDR3: CSVEDRGTGNGYTF. The CDR3 DNA sequence: TGCAGCGTTGAAGACCGTGGGACAGGGAATGGCTACACCTTC. The rearrangement uses TRBV29-1 and TRBJ1-2; 9 bases map to TRBD1. Germline lookup yields CDR1 SQVTM and CDR2 ANQGSEA. The ends lost 0 bases at V and 6 bases at J; junction bases unmatched: 5. This CDR3 has 14 amino acids.

The chain uses TRBV7-9 and TRBJ2-1, with D possibly TRBD2 on 6 matching bases. CDR1 SEHNR and CDR2 FQNEAQ come from the germline V gene (reference sequence). Trimming removed 1 base from V and 3 bases from J, with 13 bases in between. The CDR3 spans 16 residues. This CDR3 is CASSLGIREYYNEQFF. DNA of the CDR3: TGTGCCAGCAGCTTAGGAATCCGGGAGTACTACAATGAGCAGTTCTTC.

This clone appeared a few times. The V gene is TRBV7-9, the J gene TRBJ2-2; D possibly corresponds to TRBD1 (6 bases). V lost 5 bases, J lost 4 bases, and 14 bases lay in between. CDR1 and CDR2 (germline): SEHNR, FQNEAQ (reference sequence). This CDR3 region has 15 residues. CDR3 sequence: CASSNAAGVTGELFF. CDR3 DNA: TGTGCCAGCAGCAACGCCGCAGGGGTCACCGGGGAGCTGTTTTTT.

The chain carries TRBV10-3 and TRBJ2-2; D ambiguous. Trimming pared 2 bases from V and 5 bases from J, leaving 6 bases between. The CDR3 is 13 amino acids. Germline lookup yields CDR1 ENHRY and CDR2 SYGVKD. The CDR3 loop is CAISELDTGELFF. Written as DNA, the CDR3 is TGTGCCATCAGTGAGCTAGATACCGGGGAGCTGTTTTTT.

The chain has TRBV6-4 and TRBJ2-7; 8 bases are shared with TRBD2. Looked up from germline, CDR1 is MRHNA and CDR2 is SNTAGT. The trim removed 0 bases at V and 4 bases at J, leaving 8 bases unmatched. The CDR3 extends over 16 amino acids. The CDR3 here is CASSDSIGRGGYEQYF. The CDR3 DNA is TGTGCCAGCAGTGACTCAATCGGCCGGGGGGGGTACGAGCAGTACTTC.

The CDR3 DNA follows: TGCGCCAGCAGCTCCGGAGACAGGGTGTATGGCTACACCTTC. Its translation is CASSSGDRVYGYTF. This chain links TRBV5-1 with TRBJ1-2; 7 nucleotides align to TRBD1. Germline lookup yields CDR1 SGHRS and CDR2 YFSETQ. The V segment lost 3 bases and the J segment 5 bases; nucleotides outside the gene matches: 7. The CDR3 is 14 amino acids.

The chain employs TRBV10-3 and TRBJ2-1; 9 nucleotides align to TRBD1. The CDR3 consists of 16 residues. CDR1 and CDR2 from the germline V gene are ENHRY and SYGVKD. V trimming: 4 bases; J trimming: 3 bases; junction bases outside the gene matches: 7. In DNA, the CDR3 is TGTGCCATCAGTGGGACCGGGACAGGGTTCTACAATGAGCAGTTCTTC. Amino acids: CAISGTGTGFYNEQFF.

The CDR3 loop is CSARGQENTEAFF. The DNA for the CDR3 is TGCAGCGCCCGGGGACAGGAGAACACTGAAGCTTTCTTT. The chain employs TRBV29-1 and TRBJ1-1, with 8 nucleotides matching TRBD1. The CDR3 spans 13 residues. Germline assignment: CDR1 SQVTM and CDR2 ANQGSEA. V lost 7 bases, J lost 1 base, and 5 bases stayed unmatched.

The genes are TRBV6-4 and TRBJ2-3; possibly TRBD2 for D (5 bases). The ends were cut back, 0 bases at V and 1 base at J, with 8 bases in the middle. Germline V gene lookup returns CDR1 MRHNA and CDR2 SNTAGT. The CDR3 has 15 residues. CDR3 region: CASSDSGLGTDTQYF. The CDR3 DNA is TGTGCCAGCAGTGACTCAGGACTCGGCACAGATACGCAGTATTTT.

The V call is TRBV11-2, the J call TRBJ1-2; D is undetermined. Germline V gene lookup returns CDR1 SGHAT and CDR2 FQNNGV. V gave up 0 bases and J gave up 5 bases, with 4 bases separating them. The CDR3 has 12 amino acids. The CDR3 coding sequence is TGTGCCAGCAGCTTAGACGTGTATGGCTACACCTTC. Translated, it gives CASSLDVYGYTF.

J is TRBJ1-2 and V is TRBV5-4; D is possibly TRBD1 (5 bases). With 3 bases removed from V and 4 bases from J, the gap between germline ends came to 10 bases. Per the germline V gene, CDR1 is SGHNT and CDR2 is YYREEE (reference sequence). CDR3 length equals 13 residues. The DNA of the CDR3 is TGTGCCAGCAGCTCAACAGGAATCTATGGCTACACCTTC. Residues: CASSSTGIYGYTF.

The chain has TRBV30 and TRBJ2-2, with a weak D call TRBD2 (6 bases). The CDR3 has 12 residues. With 5 bases removed from V and 6 bases from J, the gap between germline ends came to 10 bases. CDR1 is GTSNPN, CDR2 SVGIG, per germline (reference sequence). The CDR3 DNA reads as TGTGCCTGGGCGGGAATACCCGGGGAGCTGTTTTTT. It translates to CAWAGIPGELFF. Based on the CDR3 plus reference TRBV30 and TRBJ2-2, the full variable domain is SQTIHQWPATLVQPVGSPLSLECTVEGTSNPNLYWYRQAAGRGLQLLFYSVGIGQISSEVPQNLSASRPQDRQFILSSKKLLLSDSGFYLCAWAGIPGELFFGEGSRLTVL.

This chain joins TRBV19 and TRBJ2-7; TRBD1 aligns across 9 bases. Germline values: CDR1 LNHDA, CDR2 SQIVND (reference sequence). J gave up 3 bases and V 6 bases, and 3 bases lay outside the gene matches. This CDR3 has 13 amino acids. The CDR3 DNA is TGTGCCAGTAGACTGACAGGGGGCTACGAGCAGTACTTC. This gives the protein CASRLTGGYEQYF.